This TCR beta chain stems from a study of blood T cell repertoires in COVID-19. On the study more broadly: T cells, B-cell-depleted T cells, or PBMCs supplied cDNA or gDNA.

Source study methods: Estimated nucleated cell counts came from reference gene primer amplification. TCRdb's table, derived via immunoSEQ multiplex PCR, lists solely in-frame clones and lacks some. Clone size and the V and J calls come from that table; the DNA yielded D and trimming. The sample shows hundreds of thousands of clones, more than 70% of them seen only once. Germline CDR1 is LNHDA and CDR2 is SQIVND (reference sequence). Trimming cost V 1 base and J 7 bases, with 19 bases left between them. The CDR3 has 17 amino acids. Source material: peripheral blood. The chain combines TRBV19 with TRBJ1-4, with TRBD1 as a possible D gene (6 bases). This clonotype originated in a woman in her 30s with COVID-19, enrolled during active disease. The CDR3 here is CASSIAQGWVPAEKLFF. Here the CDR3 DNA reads TGTGCCAGTAGTATAGCACAGGGTTGGGTCCCGGCTGAAAAACTGTTTTTT.